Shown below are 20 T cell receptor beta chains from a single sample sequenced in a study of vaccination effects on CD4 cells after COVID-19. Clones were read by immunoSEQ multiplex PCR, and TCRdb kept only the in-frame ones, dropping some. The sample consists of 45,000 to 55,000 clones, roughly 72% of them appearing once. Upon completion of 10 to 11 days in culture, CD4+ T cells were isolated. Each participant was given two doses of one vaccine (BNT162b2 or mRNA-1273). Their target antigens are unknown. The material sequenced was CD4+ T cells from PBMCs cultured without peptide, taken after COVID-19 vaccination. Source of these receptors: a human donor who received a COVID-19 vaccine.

The CDR3 sequence: CASSARTSGHTDTQYF. In nucleotides, the CDR3 is TGTGCCAGCAGCGCCCGGACTAGCGGACACACAGATACGCAGTATTTT. The chain uses TRBV5-4 and TRBJ2-3, with 10 bases that match TRBD2. CDR1 is SGHNT, CDR2 YYREEE, per germline (reference sequence). V was pared by 4 bases and J by 2 bases, with 7 bases of the junction left unmatched. This CDR3 has 16 amino acids.

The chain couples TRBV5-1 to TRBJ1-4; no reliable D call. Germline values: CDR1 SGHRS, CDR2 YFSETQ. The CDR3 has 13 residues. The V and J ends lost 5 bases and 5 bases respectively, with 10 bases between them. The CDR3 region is CASRPTENEKLFF. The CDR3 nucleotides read TGCGCCAGCAGACCAACAGAGAATGAAAAACTGTTTTTT. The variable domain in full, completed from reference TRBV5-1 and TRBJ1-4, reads KAGVTQTPRYLIKTRGQQVTLSCSPISGHRSVSWYQQTPGQGLQFLFEYFSETQRNKGNFPGRFSGRQFSNSRSEMNVSTLELGDSALYLCASRPTENEKLFFGSGTQLSVL.

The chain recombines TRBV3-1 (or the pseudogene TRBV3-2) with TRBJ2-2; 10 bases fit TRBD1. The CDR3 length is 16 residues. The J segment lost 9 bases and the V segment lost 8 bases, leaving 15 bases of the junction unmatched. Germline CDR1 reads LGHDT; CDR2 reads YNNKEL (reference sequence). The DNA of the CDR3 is TGTGCCAGCGGTCCGGGACAGGGGATAACTGGTAGGGAGCTGTTTTTT. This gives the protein CASGPGQGITGRELFF.

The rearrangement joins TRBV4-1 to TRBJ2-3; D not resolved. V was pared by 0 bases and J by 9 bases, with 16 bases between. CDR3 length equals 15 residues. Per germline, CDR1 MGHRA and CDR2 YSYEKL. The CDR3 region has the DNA TGCGCCAGCAGCCAAGAACCAAGTCCCCTCCAGACGCAGTATTTT. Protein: CASSQEPSPLQTQYF.

CDR3 sequence: CASSLVFGGGASETQYF. In nucleotides, the CDR3 is TGTGCCAGCAGCTTGGTGTTTGGCGGGGGGGCTTCGGAGACCCAGTACTTC. This chain joins TRBV5-4 and TRBJ2-5; 9 bases match TRBD2. Germline values: CDR1 SGHNT, CDR2 YYREEE (reference sequence). The CDR3 has 17 residues. J was trimmed by 5 bases and V by 0 bases; bases with no gene match: 11.

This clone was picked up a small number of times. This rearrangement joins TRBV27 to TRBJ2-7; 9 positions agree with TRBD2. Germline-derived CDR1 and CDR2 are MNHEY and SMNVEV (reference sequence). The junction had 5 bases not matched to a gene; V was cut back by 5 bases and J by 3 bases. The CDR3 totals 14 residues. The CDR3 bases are TGTGCCAGCAGTGCCGGGACTAGCTTCTACGAGCAGTACTTC. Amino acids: CASSAGTSFYEQYF.

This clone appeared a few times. CDR3 sequence: CASSTRPRTVEQYF. CDR3 coding DNA: TGTGCCAGTAGTACCCGACCGCGGACGGTCGAGCAGTACTTC. The rearrangement uses TRBV19 and TRBJ2-7; no clear D. The CDR3 extends over 14 amino acids. Trimming pared 4 bases from V and 6 bases from J, leaving 16 bases between. Germline CDR1 reads LNHDA; CDR2 reads SQIVND (reference sequence).

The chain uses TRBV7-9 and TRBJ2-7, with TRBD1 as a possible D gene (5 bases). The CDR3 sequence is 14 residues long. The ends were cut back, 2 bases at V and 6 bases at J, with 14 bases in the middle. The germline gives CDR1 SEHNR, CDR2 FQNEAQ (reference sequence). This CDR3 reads CASSLNSQGTEQYF. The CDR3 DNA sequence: TGTGCCAGCAGCTTAAATAGTCAGGGTACCGAGCAGTACTTC.

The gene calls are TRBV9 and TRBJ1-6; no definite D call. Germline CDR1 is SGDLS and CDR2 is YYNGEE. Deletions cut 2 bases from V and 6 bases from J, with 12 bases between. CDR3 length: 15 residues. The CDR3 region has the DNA TGTGCCAGCAGCGTGAGTTCGGGGTTTAATTCACCCCTCCACTTT. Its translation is CASSVSSGFNSPLHF.

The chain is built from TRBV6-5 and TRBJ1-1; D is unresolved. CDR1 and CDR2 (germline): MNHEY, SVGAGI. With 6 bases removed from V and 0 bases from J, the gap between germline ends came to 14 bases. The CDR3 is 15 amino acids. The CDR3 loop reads CASRRPTGMNTEAFF. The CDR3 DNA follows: TGTGCCAGCAGACGGCCGACGGGAATGAACACTGAAGCTTTCTTT.

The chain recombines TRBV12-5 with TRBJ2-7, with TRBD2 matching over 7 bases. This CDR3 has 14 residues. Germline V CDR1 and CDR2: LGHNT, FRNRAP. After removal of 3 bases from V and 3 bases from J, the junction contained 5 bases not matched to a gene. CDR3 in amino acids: CASGLASGYYEQYF. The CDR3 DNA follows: TGTGCTAGTGGTTTAGCTAGCGGTTACTACGAGCAGTACTTC.

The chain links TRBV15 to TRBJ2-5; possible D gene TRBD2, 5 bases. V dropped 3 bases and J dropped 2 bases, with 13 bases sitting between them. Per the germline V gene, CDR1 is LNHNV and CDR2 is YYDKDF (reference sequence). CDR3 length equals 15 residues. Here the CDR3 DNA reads TGTGCCACCAGCAGCGATACGACGGGACAAGAGACCCAGTACTTC. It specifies CATSSDTTGQETQYF.

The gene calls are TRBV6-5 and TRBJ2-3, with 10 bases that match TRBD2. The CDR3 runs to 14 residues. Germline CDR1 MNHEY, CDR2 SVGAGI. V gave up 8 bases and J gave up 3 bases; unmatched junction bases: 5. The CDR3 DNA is TGTGCCAGCCGGCTAGCGGGGGTAACAGATACGCAGTATTTT. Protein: CASRLAGVTDTQYF.

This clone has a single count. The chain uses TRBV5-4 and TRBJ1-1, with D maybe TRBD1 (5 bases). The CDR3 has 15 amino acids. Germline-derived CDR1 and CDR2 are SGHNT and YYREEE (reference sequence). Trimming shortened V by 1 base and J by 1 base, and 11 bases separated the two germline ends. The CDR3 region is CASSLLGGWNTEAFF. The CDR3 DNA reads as TGTGCCAGCAGCTTGCTGGGGGGGTGGAACACTGAAGCTTTCTTT. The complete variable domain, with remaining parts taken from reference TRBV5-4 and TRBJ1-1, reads ETGVTQSPTHLIKTRGQQVTLRCSSQSGHNTVSWYQQALGQGPQFIFQYYREEENGRGNFPPRFSGLQFPNYSSELNVNALELDDSALYLCASSLLGGWNTEAFFGQGTRLTVV.

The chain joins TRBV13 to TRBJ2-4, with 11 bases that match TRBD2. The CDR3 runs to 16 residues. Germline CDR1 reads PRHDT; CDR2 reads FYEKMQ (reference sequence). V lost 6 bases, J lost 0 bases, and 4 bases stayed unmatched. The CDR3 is CASRPTSGVAKNIQYF. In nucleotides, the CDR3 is TGTGCCAGCAGACCGACTAGCGGGGTAGCCAAAAACATTCAGTACTTC.

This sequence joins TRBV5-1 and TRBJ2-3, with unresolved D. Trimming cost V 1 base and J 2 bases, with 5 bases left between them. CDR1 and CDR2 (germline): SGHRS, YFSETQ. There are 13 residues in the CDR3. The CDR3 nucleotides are TGCGCCAGCAGCTTGCTGACCACAGATACGCAGTATTTT. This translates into CASSLLTTDTQYF. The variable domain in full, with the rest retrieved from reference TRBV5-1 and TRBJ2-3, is KAGVTQTPRYLIKTRGQQVTLSCSPISGHRSVSWYQQTPGQGLQFLFEYFSETQRNKGNFPGRFSGRQFSNSRSEMNVSTLELGDSALYLCASSLLTTDTQYFGPGTRLTVL.

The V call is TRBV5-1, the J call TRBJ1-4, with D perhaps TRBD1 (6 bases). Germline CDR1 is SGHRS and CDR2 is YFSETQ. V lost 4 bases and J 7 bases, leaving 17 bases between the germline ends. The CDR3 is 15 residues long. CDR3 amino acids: CASSPMGNRAEKLFF. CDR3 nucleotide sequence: TGCGCCAGCAGCCCCATGGGAAACAGGGCTGAAAAACTGTTTTTT.

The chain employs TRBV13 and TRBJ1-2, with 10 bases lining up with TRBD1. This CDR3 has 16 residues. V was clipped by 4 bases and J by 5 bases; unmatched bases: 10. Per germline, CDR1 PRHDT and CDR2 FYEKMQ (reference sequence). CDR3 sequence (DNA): TGTGCCAGCAGCTCGGGAGGGGACAGGGGACCATATGGCTACACCTTC. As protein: CASSSGGDRGPYGYTF. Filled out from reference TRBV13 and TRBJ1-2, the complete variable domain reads AAGVIQSPRHLIKEKRETATLKCYPIPRHDTVYWYQQGPGQDPQFLISFYEKMQSDKGSIPDRFSAQQFSDYHSELNMSSLELGDSALYFCASSSGGDRGPYGYTFGSGTRLTVV.

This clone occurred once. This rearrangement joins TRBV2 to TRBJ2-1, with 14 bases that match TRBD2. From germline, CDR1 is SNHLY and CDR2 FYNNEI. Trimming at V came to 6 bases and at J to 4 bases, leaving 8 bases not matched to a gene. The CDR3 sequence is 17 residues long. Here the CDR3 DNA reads TGTGCCAGCAGGTCCGGACTAGCGGGAGGAACTTACAATGAGCAGTTCTTC. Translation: CASRSGLAGGTYNEQFF.

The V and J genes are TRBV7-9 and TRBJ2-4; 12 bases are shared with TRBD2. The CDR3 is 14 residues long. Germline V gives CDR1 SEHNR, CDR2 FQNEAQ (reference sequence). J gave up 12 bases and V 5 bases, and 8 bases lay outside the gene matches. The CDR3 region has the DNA TGTGCCAGCAGCCCTAGCGGGGGGGCAGGTTCTCAGTACTTC. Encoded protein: CASSPSGGAGSQYF.